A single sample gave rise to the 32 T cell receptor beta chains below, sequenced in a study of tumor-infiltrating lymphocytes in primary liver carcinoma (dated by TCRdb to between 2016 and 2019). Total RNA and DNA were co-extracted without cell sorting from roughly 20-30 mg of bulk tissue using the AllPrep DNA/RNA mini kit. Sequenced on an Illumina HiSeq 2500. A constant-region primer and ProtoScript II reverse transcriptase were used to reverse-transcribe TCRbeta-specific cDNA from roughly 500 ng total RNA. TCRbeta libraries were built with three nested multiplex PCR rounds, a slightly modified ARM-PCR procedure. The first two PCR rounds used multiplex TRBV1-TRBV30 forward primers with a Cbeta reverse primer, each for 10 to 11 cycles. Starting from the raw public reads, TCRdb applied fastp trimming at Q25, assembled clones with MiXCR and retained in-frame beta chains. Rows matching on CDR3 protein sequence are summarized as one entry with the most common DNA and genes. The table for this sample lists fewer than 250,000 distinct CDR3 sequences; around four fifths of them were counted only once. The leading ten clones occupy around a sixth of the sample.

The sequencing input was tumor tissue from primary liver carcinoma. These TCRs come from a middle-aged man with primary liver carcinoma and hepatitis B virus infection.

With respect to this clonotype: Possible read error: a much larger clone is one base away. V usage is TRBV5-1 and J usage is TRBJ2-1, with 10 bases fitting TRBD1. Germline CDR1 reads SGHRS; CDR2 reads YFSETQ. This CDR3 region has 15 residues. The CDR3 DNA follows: TGCGCCAGCAGCGTTTACGGGACAGGGGACAATGAGCACTTCTTC. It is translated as CASSVYGTGDNEHFF. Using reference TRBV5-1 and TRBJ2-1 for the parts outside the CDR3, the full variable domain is KAGVTQTPRYLIKTRGQQVTLSCSPISGHRSVSWYQQTPGQGLQFLFEYFSETQRNKGNFPGRFSGRQFSNSRSEMNVSTLELGDSALYLCASSVYGTGDNEHFFGPGTRLTVL.

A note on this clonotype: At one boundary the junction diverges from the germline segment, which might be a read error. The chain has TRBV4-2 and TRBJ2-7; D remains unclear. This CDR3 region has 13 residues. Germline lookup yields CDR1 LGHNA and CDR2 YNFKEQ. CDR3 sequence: CASGVSRSYEQYF. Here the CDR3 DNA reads TGTGCCAGCGGCGTTAGCAGGAGCTACGAGCAGTATTTC.

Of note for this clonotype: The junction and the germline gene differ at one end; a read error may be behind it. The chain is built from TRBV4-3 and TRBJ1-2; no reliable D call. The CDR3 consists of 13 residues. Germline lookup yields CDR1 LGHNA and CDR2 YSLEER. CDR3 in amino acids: CASSQTGNYGYAF. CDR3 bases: TGCGCCAGCAGCCAAACCGGAAACTATGGATACGCCTTC.

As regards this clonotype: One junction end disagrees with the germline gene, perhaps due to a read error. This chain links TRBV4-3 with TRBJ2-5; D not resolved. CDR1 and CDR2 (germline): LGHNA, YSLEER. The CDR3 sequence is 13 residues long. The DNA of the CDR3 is TGCGGCAGCAGCCTAGAGTATGAAGAGACCCAGTACTTC. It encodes CGSSLEYEETQYF.

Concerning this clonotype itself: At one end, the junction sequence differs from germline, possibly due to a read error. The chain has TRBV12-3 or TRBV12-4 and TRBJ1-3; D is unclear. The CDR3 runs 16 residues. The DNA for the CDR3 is TGTGTCAGCCAGCTCGGGATAGAAGGAACTGGAAACACCATATATTTT. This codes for CVSQLGIEGTGNTIYF.

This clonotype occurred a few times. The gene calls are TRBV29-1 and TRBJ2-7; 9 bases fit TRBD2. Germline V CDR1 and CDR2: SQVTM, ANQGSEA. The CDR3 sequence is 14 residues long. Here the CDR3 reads CSAQGLAGNYEQYF. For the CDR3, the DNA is TGCAGTGCCCAGGGGCTAGCGGGAAATTACGAGCAGTACTTC.

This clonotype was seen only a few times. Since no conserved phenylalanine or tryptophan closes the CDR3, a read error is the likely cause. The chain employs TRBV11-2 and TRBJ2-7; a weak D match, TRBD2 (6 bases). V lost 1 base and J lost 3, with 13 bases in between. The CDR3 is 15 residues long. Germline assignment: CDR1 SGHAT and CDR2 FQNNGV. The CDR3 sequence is CASSLVSGFLYEQYL. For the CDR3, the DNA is TGTGCCAGCAGCTTAGTTAGCGGCTTCCTCTACGAGCAGTACTTA.

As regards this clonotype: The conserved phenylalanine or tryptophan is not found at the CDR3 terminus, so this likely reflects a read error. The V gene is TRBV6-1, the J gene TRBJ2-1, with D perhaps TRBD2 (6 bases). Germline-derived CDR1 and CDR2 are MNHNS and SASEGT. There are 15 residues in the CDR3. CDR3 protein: CVSSTGISGQWEQFI. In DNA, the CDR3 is TGTGTCAGCAGTACCGGCATTAGCGGCCAATGGGAGCAGTTCATC.

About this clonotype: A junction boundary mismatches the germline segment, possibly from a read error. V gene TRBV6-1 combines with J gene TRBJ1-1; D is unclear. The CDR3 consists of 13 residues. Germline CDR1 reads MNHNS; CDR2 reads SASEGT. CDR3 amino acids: CGSSEMGNTEAFF. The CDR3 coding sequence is TGTGGCAGCAGTGAAATGGGAAACACTGAAGCTTTCTTT.

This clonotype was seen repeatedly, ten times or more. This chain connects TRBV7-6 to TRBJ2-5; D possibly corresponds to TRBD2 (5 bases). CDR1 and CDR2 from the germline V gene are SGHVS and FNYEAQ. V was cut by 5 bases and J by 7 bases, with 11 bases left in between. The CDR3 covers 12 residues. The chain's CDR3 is CASSRSEGTQYF. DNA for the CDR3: TGTGCCAGCAGCCGGTCTGAGGGGACCCAGTACTTC.

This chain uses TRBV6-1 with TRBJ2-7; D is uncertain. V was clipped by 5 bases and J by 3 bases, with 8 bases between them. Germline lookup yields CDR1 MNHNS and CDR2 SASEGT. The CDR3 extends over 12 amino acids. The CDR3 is CASSRVVYEQYV. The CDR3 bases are TGTGCCAGCAGTAGGGTTGTCTACGAGCAGTACGTC.

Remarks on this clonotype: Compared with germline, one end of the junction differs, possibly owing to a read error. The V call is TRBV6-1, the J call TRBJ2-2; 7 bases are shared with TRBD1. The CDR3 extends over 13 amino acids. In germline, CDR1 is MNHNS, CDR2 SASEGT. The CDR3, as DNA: TGTGCCAGCAGTCGGGTTTTCACAGGGGACCTGTTTTTT. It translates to CASSRVFTGDLFF.

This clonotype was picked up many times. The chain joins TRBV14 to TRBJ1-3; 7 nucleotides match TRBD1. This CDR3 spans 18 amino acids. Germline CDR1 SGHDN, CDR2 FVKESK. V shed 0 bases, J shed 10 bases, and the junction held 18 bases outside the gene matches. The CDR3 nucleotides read TGTGCCAGCAGCCAAGACCGGGACAGCCGGAGTGGGCCCAAAACCATATATTTT. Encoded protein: CASSQDRDSRSGPKTIYF.

The CDR3 reads CASSPQGGGPDTQYF. Here the CDR3 DNA reads TGTGCCAGTAGTCCCCAGGGAGGAGGACCAGATACGCAGTATTTT. The genes are TRBV19 and TRBJ2-3; D may be TRBD2 (6 bases). CDR3 length: 15 residues. Trimming left V 5 bases short and J 4 bases short, with 16 bases between. CDR1 is LNHDA and CDR2 is SQIVND in the germline V gene (reference sequence).

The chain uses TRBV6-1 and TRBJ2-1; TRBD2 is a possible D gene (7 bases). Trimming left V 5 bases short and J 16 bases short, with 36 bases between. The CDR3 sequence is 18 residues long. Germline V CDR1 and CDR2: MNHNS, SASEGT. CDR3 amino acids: CASSKGTVGRGPYNDHFF. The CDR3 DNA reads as TGTGCCAGCAGTAAAGGGACGGTGGGGCGGGGGCCCTACAATGATCACTTCTTC.

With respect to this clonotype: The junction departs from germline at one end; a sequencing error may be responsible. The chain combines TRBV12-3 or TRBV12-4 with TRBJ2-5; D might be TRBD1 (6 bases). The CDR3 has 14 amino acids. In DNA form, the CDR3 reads TGTGTCAGCAGTTCCAACAGGGAACAAGAGACCCAACACTTC. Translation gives CVSSSNREQETQHF.

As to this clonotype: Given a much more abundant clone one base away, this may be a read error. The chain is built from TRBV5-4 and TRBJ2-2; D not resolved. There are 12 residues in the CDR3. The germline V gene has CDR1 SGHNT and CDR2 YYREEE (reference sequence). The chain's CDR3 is CTSSGDTGELFF. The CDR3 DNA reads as TGTACCAGCAGTGGGGACACCGGGGAGCTGTTTTTT. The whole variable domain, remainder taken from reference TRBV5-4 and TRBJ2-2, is ETGVTQSPTHLIKTRGQQVTLRCSSQSGHNTVSWYQQALGQGPQFIFQYYREEENGRGNFPPRFSGLQFPNYSSELNVNALELDDSALYLCTSSGDTGELFFGEGSRLTVL.

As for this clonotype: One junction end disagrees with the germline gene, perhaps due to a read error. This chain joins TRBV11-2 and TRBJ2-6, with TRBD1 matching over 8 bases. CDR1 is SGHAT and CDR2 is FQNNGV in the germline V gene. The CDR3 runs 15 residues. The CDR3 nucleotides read TGTGCCAGCTGCTTGGACAGGGCTGGGGGCAACGTCCTGATTTTC. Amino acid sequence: CASCLDRAGGNVLIF.

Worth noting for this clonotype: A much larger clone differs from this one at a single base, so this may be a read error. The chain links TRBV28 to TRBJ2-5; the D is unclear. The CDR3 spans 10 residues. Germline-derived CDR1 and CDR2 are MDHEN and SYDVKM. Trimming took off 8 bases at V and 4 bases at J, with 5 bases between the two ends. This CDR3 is CASRRETQYF. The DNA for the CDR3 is TGTGCCAGCCGACGAGAGACCCAGTACTTC.

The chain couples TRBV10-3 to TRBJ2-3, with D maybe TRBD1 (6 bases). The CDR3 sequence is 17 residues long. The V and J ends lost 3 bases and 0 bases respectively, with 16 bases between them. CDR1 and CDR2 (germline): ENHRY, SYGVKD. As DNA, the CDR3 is TGTGCCATCAGTGATTCAGGGGTGCAGGGGAGCACAGATACGCAGTATTTT. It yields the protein CAISDSGVQGSTDTQYF.

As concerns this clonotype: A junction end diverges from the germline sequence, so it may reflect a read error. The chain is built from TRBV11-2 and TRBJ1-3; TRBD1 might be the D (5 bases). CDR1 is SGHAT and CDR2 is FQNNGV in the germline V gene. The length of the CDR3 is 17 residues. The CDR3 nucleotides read TGTGTCAGCAGCTCAGATCGGAGGGGTGCTGGTGGAAACACCATATATTTT. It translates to CVSSSDRRGAGGNTIYF. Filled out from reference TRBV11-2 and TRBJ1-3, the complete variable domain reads EAGVAQSPRYKIIEKRQSVAFWCNPISGHATLYWYQQILGQGPKLLIQFQNNGVVDDSQLPKDRFSAERLKGVDSTLKIQPAKLEDSAVYLCVSSSDRRGAGGNTIYFGEGSWLTVV.

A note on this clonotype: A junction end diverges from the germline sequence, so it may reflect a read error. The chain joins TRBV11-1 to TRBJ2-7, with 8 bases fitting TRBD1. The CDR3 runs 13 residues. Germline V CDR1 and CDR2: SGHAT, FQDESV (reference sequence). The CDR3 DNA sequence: TGTGCCAGCTGCTTAGGACAGGGCCTCGATCAGTATTTC. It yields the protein CASCLGQGLDQYF.

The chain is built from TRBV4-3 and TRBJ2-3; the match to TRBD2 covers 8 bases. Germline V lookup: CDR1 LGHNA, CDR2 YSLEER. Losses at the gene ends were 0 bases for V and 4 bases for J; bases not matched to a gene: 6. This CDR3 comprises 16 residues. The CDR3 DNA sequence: TGCGCCAGCAGCCAAGATGTAAGCGGGGGACCAGATACGCAGTATTTT. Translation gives CASSQDVSGGPDTQYF.

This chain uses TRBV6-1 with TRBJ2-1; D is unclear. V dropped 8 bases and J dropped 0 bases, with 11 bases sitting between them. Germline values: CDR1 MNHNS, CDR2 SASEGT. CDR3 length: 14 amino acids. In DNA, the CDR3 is TGTGCCAGCGACTCGGCAGGCTCCTACAATGAGCAGTTCTTC. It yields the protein CASDSAGSYNEQFF.

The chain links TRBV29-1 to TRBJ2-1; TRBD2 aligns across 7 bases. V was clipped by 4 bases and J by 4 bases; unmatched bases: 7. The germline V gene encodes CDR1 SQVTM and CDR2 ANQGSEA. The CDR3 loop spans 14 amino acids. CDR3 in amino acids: CSVGIGGGYNEQFF. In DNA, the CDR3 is TGCAGCGTTGGGATTGGGGGGGGTTACAATGAGCAGTTCTTC.

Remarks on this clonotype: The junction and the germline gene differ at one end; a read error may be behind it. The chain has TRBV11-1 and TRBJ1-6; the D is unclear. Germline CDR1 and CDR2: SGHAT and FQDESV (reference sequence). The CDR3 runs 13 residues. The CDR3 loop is CASSRTLVTPFHF. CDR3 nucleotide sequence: TGTGCCAGCAGCCGAACACTGGTTACACCCTTCCACTTT.

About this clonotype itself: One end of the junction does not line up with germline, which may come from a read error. DNA for the CDR3: TGTGTCTGGAGTCCGGGACCGACAGAGACACAGTACTTC. Translation gives CVWSPGPTETQYF. The chain uses TRBV30 and TRBJ2-5; possibly TRBD1 or TRBD2 for D (5 bases each). Germline V gene data show CDR1 as GTSNPN and CDR2 as SVGIG (reference sequence). CDR3 length: 13 amino acids.

DNA of the CDR3: TGCGCCAAGAGCCCGTCCCGGGACGGGGGGAGCTATGGCTACACCTTC. It translates to CAKSPSRDGGSYGYTF. The rearrangement uses TRBV4-1 and TRBJ1-2; TRBD1 might be the D (5 bases). The ends were cut back, 10 bases at V and 4 bases at J, with 25 bases in the middle. CDR1 is MGHRA and CDR2 is YSYEKL in the germline V gene. The CDR3 totals 16 residues.

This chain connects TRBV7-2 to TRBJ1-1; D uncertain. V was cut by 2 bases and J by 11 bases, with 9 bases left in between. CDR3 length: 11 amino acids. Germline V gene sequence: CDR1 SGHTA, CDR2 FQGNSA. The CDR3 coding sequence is TGTGCCAGCAGCTTACGGCGTGACGCTTTCTTT. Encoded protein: CASSLRRDAFF.

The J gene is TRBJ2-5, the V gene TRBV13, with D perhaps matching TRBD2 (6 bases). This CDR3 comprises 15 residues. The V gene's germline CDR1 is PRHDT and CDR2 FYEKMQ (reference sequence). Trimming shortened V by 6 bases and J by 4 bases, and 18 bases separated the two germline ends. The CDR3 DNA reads TGTGCCAGCAGTCCCCCGCCCGGGACTCCAGAGACCCAGTACTTC. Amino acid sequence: CASSPPPGTPETQYF.

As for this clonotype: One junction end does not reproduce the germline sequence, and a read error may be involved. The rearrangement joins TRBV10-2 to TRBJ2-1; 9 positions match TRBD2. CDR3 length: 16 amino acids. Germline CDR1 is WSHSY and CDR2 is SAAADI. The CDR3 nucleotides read TGCGTCAGCACCCGAGCGGGGGGAGAGAGTAGGAATGAGCAGTTCTTC. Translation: CVSTRAGGESRNEQFF.

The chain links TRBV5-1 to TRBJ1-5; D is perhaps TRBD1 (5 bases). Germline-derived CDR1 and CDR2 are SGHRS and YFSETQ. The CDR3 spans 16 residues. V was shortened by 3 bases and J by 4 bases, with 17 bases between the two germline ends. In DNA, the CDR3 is TGCGCCAGCAGCTGGGGGGAAGAGGGGTTAAATCAGCCCCAGCATTTT. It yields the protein CASSWGEEGLNQPQHF.